This TCR beta chain was observed in a study of Ad26.COV2.S vaccination and SARS-CoV-2 variants. In the study overall: Once or twice, 56 days apart, Ad26.COV2.S was delivered intramuscularly. Regarding the study as a whole: Comparability of non-spike TCR breadth was observed across vaccine and placebo recipients.

For this clone: What it binds is unknown.

Assay used: immunoSEQ multiplex PCR; TCRdb lists only in-frame clones, some missing. The table shows about 500,000 clones, with around 89% occurring only once. Trimming shortened V by 2 bases and J by 5 bases, and 15 bases separated the two germline ends. This CDR3 contains 15 residues. Germline CDR1 is SGHDN and CDR2 is FVKESK. The treatment here: roughly 18 received Ad26.COV2.S at low or high dose, single or two shots; 5 received placebo; per-sample allocation not given. Repertoires come from day 63 after the first vaccine or placebo injection. The sample in question was peripheral blood, obtained in a trial of Ad26.COV2.S vaccine versus placebo. This chain uses TRBV14 with TRBJ1-1; D possibly corresponds to TRBD1 (6 bases). The TCR comes from a person between 18 and 60 years old who received the Ad26.COV2.S COVID-19 vaccine or a placebo. CDR3 DNA: TGTGCCAGCAGCCAAATCGCAGGGGCCGGAACTGAAGCTTTCTTT. As protein: CASSQIAGAGTEAFF. Full variable domain (rest looked up from reference TRBV14 and TRBJ1-1): EAGVTQFPSHSVIEKGQTVTLRCDPISGHDNLYWYRRVMGKEIKFLLHFVKESKQDESGMPNNRFLAERTGGTYSTLKVQPAELEDSGVYFCASSQIAGAGTEAFFGQGTRLTVV.